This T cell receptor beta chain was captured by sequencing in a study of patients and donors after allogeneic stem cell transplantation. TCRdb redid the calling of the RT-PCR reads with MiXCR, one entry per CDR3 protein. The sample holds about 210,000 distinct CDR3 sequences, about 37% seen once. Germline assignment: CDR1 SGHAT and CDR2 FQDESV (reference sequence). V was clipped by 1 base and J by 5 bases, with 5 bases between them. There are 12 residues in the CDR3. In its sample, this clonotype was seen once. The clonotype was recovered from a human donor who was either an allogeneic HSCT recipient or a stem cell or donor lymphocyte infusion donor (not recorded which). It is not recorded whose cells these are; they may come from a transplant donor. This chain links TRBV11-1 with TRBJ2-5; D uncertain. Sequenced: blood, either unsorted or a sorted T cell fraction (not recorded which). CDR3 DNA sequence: TGTGCCAGCAGCTTAGTCATGGAGACCCAGTACTTC. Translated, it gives CASSLVMETQYF.